The rows below give T cell receptor beta chains drawn from one sample of a study of cytomegalovirus exposure and HLA in healthy donors. Profiled with immunoSEQ multiplex PCR; TCRdb holds only in-frame clones, not every one. The sample includes 180,000 or so clones, around 80% seen only once; the top ten take roughly 1.5%. Source material: PBMCs. Source of these receptors: a man between 18 and 29 years old in good health and CMV-seronegative. Each CDR3 is given with its conserved first and last residue. A D gene is named only where the DNA matches it firmly. The size field is filled for only some rows; it gives once, few, many or a size class.

D gene	clone size	V gene	J gene	CDR3 DNA	CDR3 protein
NA	NA	TRBV5-1	TRBJ1-2	TGCGCCAGCAGCTCAACAAGGGGGGGGAGGAACTATGGCTACACCTTC	CASSSTRGGRNYGYTF
NA	NA	TRBV6-5	TRBJ1-2	TGTGCCAGCAGTTCCCCGCGGGTTAGCAATTACACCTTC	CASSSPRVSNYTF
NA	NA	TRBV5-1	TRBJ1-1	TGCGCCAGCAGCTTGCAGGGGATGAACACTGAAGCTTTCTTT	CASSLQGMNTEAFF
TRBD2	NA	TRBV9	TRBJ2-3	TGTGCCAGCTCCCGGGAGGGGCTAGCGGGATGGAATACGCAGTATTTT	CASSREGLAGWNTQYF
TRBD1	NA	TRBV11-2	TRBJ2-7	TGTGCCAGCAGCCCCGGGTGGACAGGGGGCGAGCAGTACTTC	CASSPGWTGGEQYF
TRBD1	once	TRBV6-6	TRBJ1-2	TGTGCCAGCAGTTCTGGACAGGGAGACTATGGCTACACCTTC	CASSSGQGDYGYTF
NA	NA	TRBV19	TRBJ1-2	TGTGCCAGTAGTCCGGACTCCCTGAACTATGGCTACACCTTC	CASSPDSLNYGYTF
NA	NA	TRBV4-1	TRBJ1-5	TGCGCCAGCAGCCAACAGGTTGATAGCAATCAGCCCCAGCATTTT	CASSQQVDSNQPQHF
TRBD1	NA	TRBV30	TRBJ1-1	TGTGCCTGGAGTGTAGGGGTCAGGGGGTTTACTGAAGCTTTCTTT	CAWSVGVRGFTEAFF
NA	once	TRBV7-3	TRBJ2-3	TGTGCCAGCAGCCTCCGACAGGCTAGCACAGATACGCAGTATTTT	CASSLRQASTDTQYF
TRBD1	NA	TRBV7-2	TRBJ1-3	TGTGCCAGCAGCTTTCAGGACAGGGGAAACACCATATATTTT	CASSFQDRGNTIYF
NA	NA	TRBV25-1	TRBJ1-4	TGTGCCAGCAGTGAACAGGGCCAAGGGGATGAAAAACTGTTTTTT	CASSEQGQGDEKLFF
NA	NA	TRBV18	TRBJ2-7	TGTGCCAGCTCACCGCTCCAGGGTTACTACGAGCAGTACTTC	CASSPLQGYYEQYF
NA	few	TRBV30	TRBJ1-4	TGTGCCTGGAGTGCGGGTAGGGGTGAAAAACTGTTTTTT	CAWSAGRGEKLFF
NA	NA	TRBV7-9	TRBJ1-1	TGTTCCAGCAGCTCCCTTGGGGGGAAGAACACTGAAGCTTTCTTT	CSSSSLGGKNTEAFF
TRBD2	NA	TRBV7-8	TRBJ2-7	TGTGCCAGCAGGTCGACTAGCGTCCCCTACGAGCAGTACTTC	CASRSTSVPYEQYF
NA	NA	TRBV7-2	TRBJ2-7	TGTGCCAGCAGCTTAGTCCTATCCGGGAGCCGAACCTACGAGCAGTACTTC	CASSLVLSGSRTYEQYF
TRBD2	few	TRBV25-1	TRBJ2-3	TGTGCCAGCAGTGAGGATAGCGGGAGGACAGATACGCAGTATTTT	CASSEDSGRTDTQYF
NA	few	TRBV5-4	TRBJ2-2	TGTGCCAGCAGCGCACAGGGGGGGGTCCTGAACACCGGGGAGCTGTTTTTT	CASSAQGGVLNTGELFF
TRBD2	NA	TRBV10-1	TRBJ2-1	TGCGCCAGCAGGGCGGGAGGGGAGCAGTTCTTC	CASRAGGEQFF
NA	NA	TRBV6-1	TRBJ2-7	TGTGCCAGCAGTGGCGGGATAGGGGGGGCCTCCTACGAGCAGTACTTC	CASSGGIGGASYEQYF
NA	few	TRBV28	TRBJ1-5	TGTGCCAGCAGTTTTACAGGTAACCAGCCCCAGCATTTT	CASSFTGNQPQHF
TRBD1	NA	TRBV25-1	TRBJ2-5	TGTGCCAGCAAACACAGGGGGCGCGAGACCCAGTACTTC	CASKHRGRETQYF
TRBD1	NA	TRBV5-1	TRBJ2-7	TGCGCCAGCAGCGAGGACAGGGTGGCGTCCTACGAGCAGTACTTC	CASSEDRVASYEQYF
NA	NA	TRBV19	TRBJ1-6	TGTGCCAGTACGTGGAGCTCCTATAATTCACCCCTCCACTTT	CASTWSSYNSPLHF
TRBD2	few	TRBV19	TRBJ2-1	TGTGCCAGTCAGCAGGGGGGGCTAGCGGGGGCTGAGCAGTTCTTC	CASQQGGLAGAEQFF
TRBD2	NA	TRBV5-6	TRBJ2-1	TGTGCCAGCAGCTTGGGCGGGGGTCGTGAGCAGTTCTTC	CASSLGGGREQFF
NA	few	TRBV10-3	TRBJ2-6	TGTGCCATCAGTGAAGGACACGTCTCTGGGGCCAACGTCCTGACTTTC	CAISEGHVSGANVLTF
NA	few	TRBV6-5	TRBJ1-5	TGTGCCAGCAGCCGACAGCGCAATCAGCCCCAGCATTTT	CASSRQRNQPQHF
TRBD2	NA	TRBV4-2	TRBJ2-5	TGTGCCAGCAGCCAAGACTCGGCGGGGGGCCGGGGGGGGGCCCAGTACTTC	CASSQDSAGGRGGAQYF
NA	NA	TRBV6-1	TRBJ1-1	TGTGCCAGCACACGAGGGCGGGAGAACACTGAAGCTTTCTTT	CASTRGRENTEAFF
NA	few	TRBV4-2	TRBJ2-7	TGTGCCAGCAGCCAGCCGAACGAACCGAGGGAGCAGTACTTC	CASSQPNEPREQYF
NA	NA	TRBV23-1	TRBJ2-1	TGCGCCAGCAGTCATCCTTTACACACAAATGAGCAGTTCTTC	CASSHPLHTNEQFF
NA	few	TRBV27	TRBJ2-7	TGTGCCAGCAGTTTATCGAGGAGCTTCACGGACGAGCAGTACTTC	CASSLSRSFTDEQYF
TRBD1	once	TRBV2	TRBJ1-6	TGTGCCAGCAGAGTACAGGGGATCTCGCGTTCACCCCTCCACTTT	CASRVQGISRSPLHF
NA	NA	TRBV5-1	TRBJ2-5	TGCGCCAGCAGCTTGGGTACAGGTAAAGAGACCCAGTACTTC	CASSLGTGKETQYF
TRBD1	NA	TRBV30	TRBJ2-5	TGTGCCTGGACGACAGGGGGCTCTTGGTCGGAGACCCAGTACTTC	CAWTTGGSWSETQYF
NA	once	TRBV5-6	TRBJ2-1	TGTGCCAGCAGCCCACAACTAGTTGGCAATGAGCAGTTCTTC	CASSPQLVGNEQFF
TRBD1	few	TRBV4-3	TRBJ1-2	TGCGCCAGCAGCCCCCGGGACAGGGCTGGCTACACCTTC	CASSPRDRAGYTF
NA	NA	TRBV6-1	TRBJ1-2	TGTGCCAGCAGTGCGACAGCCTATCACTATGGCTACACCTTC	CASSATAYHYGYTF
NA	NA	TRBV7-9	TRBJ2-7	TGTGCCAGCCTGGGCGACGGAGGGAACGAGCAGTACTTC	CASLGDGGNEQYF
NA	NA	TRBV7-9	TRBJ2-4	TGTGCCAGCTCCAGGGGCGGACTAGAAAACATTCAGTACTTC	CASSRGGLENIQYF
TRBD1	NA	TRBV7-6	TRBJ1-1	TGTGCCAGCAGCCGTCAACCCGGACAGGGTGTCACTGAAGCTTTCTTT	CASSRQPGQGVTEAFF
TRBD1	NA	TRBV27	TRBJ2-1	TGTGCCAGCAGTTCTACGCCGGGACAGGGATACAATGAGCAGTTCTTC	CASSSTPGQGYNEQFF
TRBD1	NA	TRBV6-6	TRBJ1-2	TGTGCCAGCATCAGTAGGGACAGGGGGCTCTATGGCTACACCTTC	CASISRDRGLYGYTF
NA	once	TRBV7-9	TRBJ2-3	TGTGCCAGCAGCAGATCCGCGGGGACAGATACGCAGTATTTT	CASSRSAGTDTQYF